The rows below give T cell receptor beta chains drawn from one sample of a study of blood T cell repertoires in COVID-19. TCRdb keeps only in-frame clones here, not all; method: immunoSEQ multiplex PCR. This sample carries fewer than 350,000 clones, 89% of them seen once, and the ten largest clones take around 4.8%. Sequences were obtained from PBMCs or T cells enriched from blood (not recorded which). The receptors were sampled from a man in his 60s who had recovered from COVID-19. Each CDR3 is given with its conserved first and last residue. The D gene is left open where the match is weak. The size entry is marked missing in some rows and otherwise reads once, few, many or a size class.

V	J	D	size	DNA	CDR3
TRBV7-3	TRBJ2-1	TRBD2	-	TGTGCCAGCAGCTTAACAGGCGGGAGGTTCAATGAGCAGTTCTTC	CASSLTGGRFNEQFF
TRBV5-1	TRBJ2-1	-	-	TGCGCCAGCAGCTTGGCGACTGAAGACAATGAGCAGTTCTTC	CASSLATEDNEQFF
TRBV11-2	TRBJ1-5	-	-	TGTGCCAGCAGCTTAGAGGCATGGCAGCCCCAGCATTTT	CASSLEAWQPQHF
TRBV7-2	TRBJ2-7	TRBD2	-	TGTGCCAGCACCGAATCTAGCGGGAGCAGGGCCTACGAGCAGTACTTC	CASTESSGSRAYEQYF
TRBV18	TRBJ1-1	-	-	TGTGCCAGCTCACCAAGACAGACCATGAACACTGAAGCTTTCTTT	CASSPRQTMNTEAFF
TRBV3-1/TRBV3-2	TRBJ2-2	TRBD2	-	TGTGCCAGCAGCCTCCCTAGCGGGGGAAACACCGGGGAGCTGTTTTTT	CASSLPSGGNTGELFF
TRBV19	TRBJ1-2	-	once	TGTGCCAGTAGTCGGGTCTCTGGGACTTTCTATGGCTACACCTTC	CASSRVSGTFYGYTF
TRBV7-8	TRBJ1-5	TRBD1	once	TGTGCCAGCAGCTTAGGGGACAGGGCGTCGCCCCAGCATTTT	CASSLGDRASPQHF
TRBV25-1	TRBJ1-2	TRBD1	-	TGTGCCAGCAGCCAACCCGGGACAGGACCGAGCTACACCTTC	CASSQPGTGPSYTF
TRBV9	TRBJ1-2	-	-	TGTGCCAGCAGCGTAGCTCAGGCCTCCGTGAGCTACACCTTC	CASSVAQASVSYTF
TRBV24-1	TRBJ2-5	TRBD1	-	TGTGCCACCAGACCCTCAGGGACAGGGAAAGAGACCCAGTACTTC	CATRPSGTGKETQYF
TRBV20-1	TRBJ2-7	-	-	TGCAGTGCAAGTTTAGCAGAGGCCGGAATATACGAGCAGTACTTC	CSASLAEAGIYEQYF
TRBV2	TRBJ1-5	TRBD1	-	TGTGCCACCCGGGACAGGGAGGGTCAGCCCCAGCATTTT	CATRDREGQPQHF
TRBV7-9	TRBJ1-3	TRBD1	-	TGTGCCAGCAGGACGGGACAGGTAGCCTCTGGAAACACCATATATTTT	CASRTGQVASGNTIYF
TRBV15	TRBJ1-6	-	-	TGTGCCACCAGCAGAGATATGAATTCACCCCTCCACTTT	CATSRDMNSPLHF
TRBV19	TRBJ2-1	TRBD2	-	TGTGCCAGTAATCAGCGGGAGTGGCTCTACAATGAGCAGTTCTTC	CASNQREWLYNEQFF
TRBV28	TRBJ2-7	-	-	TGTGCCAGCAGTTCTCCGGGCAAGAGTCTGGGGCATTACGAGCAGTACTTC	CASSSPGKSLGHYEQYF
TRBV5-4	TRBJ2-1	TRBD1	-	TGTGCCAGCAGCTTATGGACAGGGTCTAAATACAATGAGCAGTTCTTC	CASSLWTGSKYNEQFF
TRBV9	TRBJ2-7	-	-	TGTGCCAGCAGCGAGGGAGGCAGCTCCTACGAGCAGTACTTC	CASSEGGSSYEQYF
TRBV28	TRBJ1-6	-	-	TGTGCCAGCAGTTTGGTACAGTATAATTCACCCCTCCACTTT	CASSLVQYNSPLHF
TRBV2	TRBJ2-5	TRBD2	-	TGTGCCAGCAGCGGGAGGGCCGGGGAGACCCAGTACTTC	CASSGRAGETQYF
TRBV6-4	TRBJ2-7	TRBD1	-	TGTGCCAGATCCTTCGGGACAGGTTACCGACAGAACCAATACGAGCAGTACTTC	CARSFGTGYRQNQYEQYF
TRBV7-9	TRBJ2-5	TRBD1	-	TGTGCCAGCAGCCCTGGGACAGCCCAAGAGACCCAGTACTTC	CASSPGTAQETQYF
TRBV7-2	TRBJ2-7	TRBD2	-	TGTGCCAGCAGCCCAGGACTAGCGGTTTCCTACGAGCAGTACTTC	CASSPGLAVSYEQYF
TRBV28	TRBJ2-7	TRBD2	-	TGTGCCAGCATCCTCGGAGTAGCGGGAGGTTACGAGCAGTACTTC	CASILGVAGGYEQYF
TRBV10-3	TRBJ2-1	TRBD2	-	TGTGCCATCAGTGAAACTAGCGGGAGTGGGTATGAGCAGTTCTTC	CAISETSGSGYEQFF